These 21 T cell receptor beta chains originate from one sample sequenced in a study of blood T cells in healthy people across ages. It was with a sample-barcoded 5' primer and a J-beta primer mix that a second PCR of roughly 7 to 12 cycles was run. TCRdb processed the 5' RACE reads anew with MiXCR; each CDR3 protein has one entry. Counted here are 1.5 million to 2 million distinct CDR3 sequences, 28% occurring once; the ten biggest clones make up over 7%. Sequenced input: blood. Receptor source: a woman in her twenties or thirties in good health.

For this clonotype: At one boundary the junction diverges from the germline segment, which might be a read error. The chain recombines TRBV29-1 with TRBJ2-2; 7 nucleotides align to TRBD1. CDR3 size: 12 residues. Germline CDR1 is SQVTM and CDR2 is ANQGSEA. The CDR3 DNA reads as TGCAGCGTAGGACAGGTCCCCGGGGAGCGGTTTTTT. It specifies CSVGQVPGERFF.

This clonotype was seen a handful of times. A much more abundant neighbour one base away suggests this may be a read error. The V call is TRBV28, the J call TRBJ2-1; D not resolved. Per the germline V gene, CDR1 is MDHEN and CDR2 is SYDVKM. Trimming removed 2 bases at V and 13 bases at J, with 15 bases between. This CDR3 contains 13 residues. CDR3 sequence reads: CASSLVNQETQFF. CDR3 nucleotides: TGTGCCAGCAGTTTAGTGAACCAAGAGACCCAGTTCTTC.

The chain recombines TRBV11-2 with TRBJ2-7, with 10 positions matching TRBD2. CDR1 and CDR2 (germline): SGHAT, FQNNGV. With 3 bases clipped from V and 2 bases from J, the junction kept 22 bases outside the gene matches. The CDR3 totals 21 residues. CDR3 DNA sequence: TGTGCCAGCAGCTTCCCCCGGCGGACCGAAGAAACTAGCGGGACGACCTACGAGCAGTACTTC. Translation gives CASSFPRRTEETSGTTYEQYF.

This clonotype was seen many times. The rearrangement joins TRBV7-6 to TRBJ2-7; the D call may be TRBD1 or TRBD2 (5 bases each). The ends were cut back, 8 bases at V and 0 bases at J, with 11 bases in the middle. Per the germline V gene, CDR1 is SGHVS and CDR2 is FNYEAQ. This CDR3 is 13 amino acids long. The CDR3 protein is CASARDPSYEQYF. In nucleotides, the CDR3 is TGTGCCAGCGCCCGGGACCCCTCCTACGAGCAGTACTTC.

This clonotype was detected many times. The chain couples TRBV10-1 to TRBJ2-1; 8 bases agree with TRBD1. The CDR3 is made up of 14 amino acids. Germline V lookup: CDR1 WNHNN, CDR2 SYGVQD (reference sequence). Unmatched junction bases numbered 5, after V lost 6 bases and J lost 4 bases. This CDR3 reads CASSADREYNEQFF. The CDR3 nucleotides read TGCGCCAGCAGCGCGGACAGGGAATACAATGAGCAGTTCTTC.

The genes are TRBV18 and TRBJ2-3; the match to TRBD2 covers 12 bases. This CDR3 is 16 amino acids long. Germline lookup yields CDR1 KGHSH and CDR2 LQKENI. V dropped 4 bases and J dropped 4; count of bases not matched to a gene: 6. As DNA, the CDR3 is TGTGCCAGCTCACAACGGACTAGCGGGGCGGCAGATACGCAGTATTTT. Translating it yields CASSQRTSGAADTQYF.

The chain links TRBV7-2 to TRBJ2-3; D is unclear. V dropped 2 bases and J dropped 2 bases, with 8 bases sitting between them. Germline assignment: CDR1 SGHTA and CDR2 FQGNSA. The CDR3 runs to 14 residues. The CDR3 region has the DNA TGTGCCAGCAGCTTATGGACGCTCACAGATACGCAGTATTTT. This translates into CASSLWTLTDTQYF.

The sample holds many counts of this clonotype. The chain couples TRBV7-9 to TRBJ2-7; D is possibly TRBD2 (5 bases). Germline V gene data show CDR1 as SEHNR and CDR2 as FQNEAQ (reference sequence). This CDR3 contains 13 residues. V lost 2 bases, J lost 3 bases, and 8 bases lay in between. The chain's CDR3 is CASSLSEGYEQYF. The CDR3 DNA is TGTGCCAGCAGCTTAAGTGAGGGCTACGAGCAGTACTTC.

Concerning this clonotype: The germline gene is not matched at one end of the junction; a read error may be the cause. The V call is TRBV5-1, the J call TRBJ1-1; no firm D call. The CDR3 is 15 residues long. Germline-derived CDR1 and CDR2 are SGHRS and YFSETQ. This CDR3 is CASSLETVMNTETFF. The DNA for the CDR3 is TGCGCCAGCAGCTTGGAGACGGTCATGAACACTGAAACTTTCTTT.

Details on this clonotype: Given a much more abundant clone one base away, this may be a read error. The CDR3 DNA reads as TGTGTCAGCATTAGGGCGGGGCTGGGCAAAAACATTCAGTACTTC. This gives the protein CVSIRAGLGKNIQYF. This chain uses TRBV12-3 or TRBV12-4 with TRBJ2-4, with D possibly TRBD2 on 6 matching bases. There are 15 residues in the CDR3.

There are a few counts of this clonotype. The chain couples TRBV5-5 to TRBJ1-2; TRBD1 might be the D (6 bases). The CDR3 extends over 11 amino acids. CDR1 and CDR2 from the germline V gene are SGHKS and YYEKEE (reference sequence). The ends were cut back, 4 bases at V and 10 bases at J, with 11 bases in the middle. The CDR3 is CASSLDSDYTF. The CDR3 bases are TGTGCCAGCAGCCTGGACAGCGACTACACCTTC.

The table lists this clonotype with a few counts. This chain links TRBV5-5 with TRBJ2-1; D possibly uses TRBD1 or TRBD2 (6 bases each). The V gene's germline CDR1 is SGHKS and CDR2 YYEKEE (reference sequence). CDR3 length equals 14 residues. V was shortened by 4 bases and J by 5 bases, with 13 bases between the two germline ends. The CDR3 DNA sequence: TGTGCCAGCAGCCCGTGGAGGGACAACAATGAGCAGTTCTTC. As protein: CASSPWRDNNEQFF. The full variable domain, its missing parts supplied by reference TRBV5-5 and TRBJ2-1, is DAGVTQSPTHLIKTRGQQVTLRCSPISGHKSVSWYQQVLGQGPQFIFQYYEKEERGRGNFPDRFSARQFPNYSSELNVNALLLGDSALYLCASSPWRDNNEQFFGPGTRLTVL.

The chain joins TRBV6-5 to TRBJ2-4; D unclear. The better agreement between TRBJ2-7 and the DNA end casts doubt on the J call. Germline V CDR1 and CDR2: MNHEY, SVGAGI. The CDR3 extends over 13 amino acids. CDR3 in amino acids: CASSYSGTREQYF. For the CDR3, the DNA is TGTGCCAGCAGTTACTCGGGTACTCGCGAGCAGTACTTC.

V is TRBV7-6 and J is TRBJ2-1, with 7 bases identical to TRBD2. The CDR3 covers 15 residues. The V and J ends lost 5 bases and 5 bases, in that order; junction bases with no gene match: 9. CDR1 is SGHVS, CDR2 FNYEAQ, per germline. The CDR3 protein is CASSLSGTIDNEQFF. In nucleotides, the CDR3 is TGTGCCAGCAGCCTCAGCGGGACTATCGACAATGAGCAGTTCTTC.

The chain joins TRBV5-1 to TRBJ1-6; D remains ambiguous. V lost 0 bases to trimming and J lost 8 bases, with 12 bases between them. The CDR3 sequence is 15 residues long. Germline V gene sequence: CDR1 SGHRS, CDR2 YFSETQ. The DNA of the CDR3 is TGCGCCAGCAGCTTGGGGTCCTTCGGGGATTCACCCCTCCACTTT. It yields the protein CASSLGSFGDSPLHF.

This clonotype was picked up many times. V is TRBV9 and J is TRBJ2-3, with no clear D. This CDR3 spans 12 amino acids. Trimming pared 5 bases from V and 6 bases from J, leaving 10 bases between. From germline, CDR1 is SGDLS and CDR2 YYNGEE. CDR3 DNA sequence: TGTGCCAGCAGTCCCCGATGGGATACGCAGTATTTT. Translation: CASSPRWDTQYF. The whole variable domain, remainder taken from reference TRBV9 and TRBJ2-3, is DSGVTQTPKHLITATGQRVTLRCSPRSGDLSVYWYQQSLDQGLQFLIQYYNGEERAKGNILERFSAQQFPDLHSELNLSSLELGDSALYFCASSPRWDTQYFGPGTRLTVL.

With regard to this clonotype: A clone one base away is much larger, so this may be a read error. CDR3 sequence reads: CASSEALRETQDF. CDR3 bases: TGTGCCAGCAGTGAAGCGCTTCGAGAGACCCAGGACTTC. This chain connects TRBV2 to TRBJ2-5; no definite D call. CDR3 length equals 13 residues. From germline, CDR1 is SNHLY and CDR2 FYNNEI.

There are many counts of this clonotype. The V and J genes are TRBV6-5 and TRBJ2-7; a weak D match, TRBD1 (6 bases). V lost 4 bases, J lost 3 bases, and 19 bases lay in between. CDR3 length equals 16 residues. CDR1 is MNHEY, CDR2 SVGAGI, per germline. The CDR3 DNA follows: TGTGCCAGCAGTTCCCGGGACACACACACTATCTACGAGCAGTACTTC. Encoded protein: CASSSRDTHTIYEQYF.

This chain joins TRBV4-3 and TRBJ2-1; 9 bases agree with TRBD1. CDR3 length: 20 amino acids. The ends lost 0 bases at V and 2 bases at J; junction bases unmatched: 14. In germline, CDR1 is LGHNA, CDR2 YSLEER. The CDR3 region has the DNA TGCGCCAGCAGCCAAGATATACGACAACCGGGACAGGGAACCTACAATGAGCAGTTCTTC. The encoded protein is CASSQDIRQPGQGTYNEQFF.

The table lists this clonotype with many counts. This chain uses TRBV7-2 with TRBJ2-6; TRBD1 matches 7 bases. CDR3 length: 15 amino acids. Germline V CDR1 and CDR2: SGHTA, FQGNSA. The J segment lost 2 bases and the V segment lost 4 bases, leaving 2 bases of the junction unmatched. Here the CDR3 DNA reads TGTGCCAGCAGCTCGCAGGGGGCTGGGGCCAACGTCCTGACTTTC. This codes for CASSSQGAGANVLTF. Complete variable domain (other parts from reference TRBV7-2 and TRBJ2-6): GAGVSQSPSNKVTEKGKDVELRCDPISGHTALYWYRQSLGQGLEFLIYFQGNSAPDKSGLPSDRFSAERTGGSVSTLTIQRTQQEDSAVYLCASSSQGAGANVLTFGAGSRLTVL.

V and J are TRBV5-1 and TRBJ2-6; D may correspond to TRBD1 or TRBD2 (5 bases each). V lost 2 bases to trimming and J lost 1 base, with 13 bases between them. The germline V gene has CDR1 SGHRS and CDR2 YFSETQ. The CDR3 is 17 amino acids. The CDR3 nucleotides are TGCGCCAGCAGCTTTGGGTGGGACCCTTCTGGGGCCAACGTCCTGACTTTC. This translates into CASSFGWDPSGANVLTF.